Described below is a single T cell receptor (beta chain) sequence and its context. Its antigen remains unknown. TCRdb redid the calling of the 5' RACE reads with MiXCR, one entry per CDR3 protein. This table has a few hundred thousand distinct CDR3 sequences, nearly 15% appearing once. The source of the sample is a study of identical twins. The study's findings and limits: Among beta out-of-frame sequences, excess sharing between twins appeared weaker.

The CDR3 sequence is 14 residues long. With V trimmed by 11 bases and J by 2 bases, 8 bases remained unmatched. This same sample was also taken into another study, of yellow fever vaccine responses in identical twins.

The clonotype was recovered from a woman between 18 and 29 years old in good health. J is TRBJ2-3 and V is TRBV12-3 or TRBV12-4, with 9 bases fitting TRBD2. Sequencing used CD4+ T cells sorted from blood. CDR3 sequence (DNA): TGTGCCTCCCTAGCGGGGTCTAACACAGATACGCAGTATTTT. Its protein is CASLAGSNTDTQYF.